These 32 T cell receptor beta chains were sequenced from one sample in a study of T cells in Graves' hyperthyroidism and ophthalmopathy. Researchers took RNA transcripts and amplified the TCR beta CDR3 regions from them. Primed by the HTBI set, a first-round RT-PCR was run on the TCR CDR3. TCRdb independently ran MiXCR on the multiplex PCR reads; one entry per CDR3 protein. The profile shows hundreds of thousands of distinct CDR3 sequences, nearly 45% of them singletons. The sequencing sample was made of peripheral blood or thyroid tissue (not recorded which). The source is an adult man with Graves' disease, either hyperthyroidism or ophthalmopathy (not recorded which).

The V and J genes are TRBV29-1 and TRBJ1-6, with 10 bases aligning to TRBD1. The CDR3 contains 15 residues. The trim removed 5 bases at V and 9 bases at J, leaving 10 bases unmatched. Germline V CDR1 and CDR2: SQVTM, ANQGSEA. The CDR3: CSVTEEDRGSSPLHF. CDR3 nucleotides: TGCAGCGTTACGGAAGAGGACAGGGGGAGTTCACCCCTCCACTTT.

This chain connects TRBV5-1 to TRBJ1-2; D is uncertain. CDR1 and CDR2 from the germline V gene are SGHRS and YFSETQ. Trimming took 0 bases from V and 6 from J, leaving 12 bases between them. This CDR3 spans 14 amino acids. The CDR3 protein is CASSLDWELDGYTF. DNA of the CDR3: TGCGCCAGCAGCTTGGATTGGGAGTTAGATGGCTACACCTTC.

The J gene is TRBJ1-5, the V gene TRBV24-1; no firm D call. This CDR3 has 15 residues. The germline gives CDR1 KGHDR, CDR2 SFDVKD. Trimming stripped 4 bases from V and 1 base from J, with 10 bases between. CDR3 nucleotide sequence: TGTGCCACCAGTGACGCTGACGGAAGCAATCAGCCCCAGCATTTT. Its protein product is CATSDADGSNQPQHF.

The chain joins TRBV29-1 to TRBJ2-3; D perhaps matches TRBD1 (5 bases). Per germline, CDR1 SQVTM and CDR2 ANQGSEA. The CDR3 loop spans 14 amino acids. V lost 6 bases and J lost 3, with 16 bases in between. This chain's CDR3 is CSVQAGFETDTQYF. CDR3 sequence (DNA): TGCAGCGTCCAGGCAGGGTTCGAGACAGATACGCAGTATTTT.

This rearrangement joins TRBV25-1 to TRBJ1-2, with unresolved D. V dropped 6 bases and J dropped 0 bases, with 17 bases sitting between them. The germline CDR1 and CDR2 sequences are MGHDK and SYGVNS. The CDR3 has 16 amino acids. CDR3 DNA sequence: TGTGCCAGCAGCCCGCAATTGGTCGCCGCTAACTATGGCTACACCTTC. This encodes CASSPQLVAANYGYTF.

This clonotype was counted ten times or more. This chain connects TRBV29-1 to TRBJ2-7; tentatively, D is TRBD2 (6 bases). CDR3 size: 13 residues. V lost 7 bases and J lost 0, with 13 bases in between. Germline lookup yields CDR1 SQVTM and CDR2 ANQGSEA. The CDR3 sequence: CSGTTGLSYEQYF. The CDR3 DNA follows: TGCAGCGGGACTACCGGTCTCTCCTACGAGCAGTACTTC.

In its sample, this clonotype was seen once. This chain connects TRBV12-3 or TRBV12-4 to TRBJ1-6, with 9 bases lining up with TRBD1. V trimming: 4 bases; J trimming: 9 bases; junction bases outside the gene matches: 7. CDR3 size: 15 residues. This CDR3 reads CASSWGQGILSPLHF. DNA of the CDR3: TGTGCCAGCAGTTGGGGACAGGGTATTCTTTCACCCCTCCACTTT.

A single count supports this clonotype. This rearrangement joins TRBV7-9 to TRBJ1-2, with TRBD1 matching 7 bases. The CDR3 is made up of 15 amino acids. V gave up 1 base and J gave up 6 bases; unmatched junction bases: 8. CDR1 and CDR2 from the germline V gene are SEHNR and FQNEAQ (reference sequence). CDR3 sequence: CASSLVPEGGDGYTF. The DNA of the CDR3 is TGTGCCAGCAGCTTAGTGCCGGAAGGGGGCGATGGCTACACCTTC. Full variable domain (outside the CDR3, taken from reference TRBV7-9 and TRBJ1-2): DTGVSQNPRHKITKRGQNVTFRCDPISEHNRLYWYRQTLGQGPEFLTYFQNEAQLEKSRLLSDRFSAERPKGSFSTLEIQRTEQGDSAMYLCASSLVPEGGDGYTFGSGTRLTVV.

This clonotype has ten or more counts. The V call is TRBV11-2, the J call TRBJ2-2; D is unclear. Germline values: CDR1 SGHAT, CDR2 FQNNGV. The CDR3 spans 14 residues. V gave up 2 bases and J gave up 7 bases, with 11 bases separating them. DNA of the CDR3: TGTGCCAGCAGCTTAAGCCCCCAAGGCGGGGAGCTGTTTTTT. Residues: CASSLSPQGGELFF. Filled out from reference TRBV11-2 and TRBJ2-2, the complete variable domain reads EAGVAQSPRYKIIEKRQSVAFWCNPISGHATLYWYQQILGQGPKLLIQFQNNGVVDDSQLPKDRFSAERLKGVDSTLKIQPAKLEDSAVYLCASSLSPQGGELFFGEGSRLTVL.

The V gene is TRBV29-1, the J gene TRBJ1-4, with D possibly matching TRBD1 (5 bases). V gave up 3 bases and J gave up 3 bases, with 11 bases separating them. Germline V gene lookup returns CDR1 SQVTM and CDR2 ANQGSEA. There are 14 residues in the CDR3. The CDR3 coding sequence is TGCAGCGTTGACGGGGGAGGATCTAATGAAAAACTGTTTTTT. Protein sequence: CSVDGGGSNEKLFF.

J is TRBJ1-1 and V is TRBV7-2, with D possibly being TRBD1 (5 bases). CDR3 size: 16 residues. Trimming cost V 7 bases and J 0 bases, with 18 bases left between them. The V gene's germline CDR1 is SGHTA and CDR2 FQGNSA. The CDR3 coding sequence is TGTGCCAGCATCCGCTGGCAGGGAGGGGTGAACACTGAAGCTTTCTTT. Translating it yields CASIRWQGGVNTEAFF.

This clonotype has at least ten counts. CDR3 protein: CASSDGVLTNEKLFF. CDR3 sequence (DNA): TGTGCCAGCAGTGATGGAGTGCTTACTAATGAAAAACTGTTTTTT. The chain employs TRBV2 and TRBJ1-4; no clear D. CDR1 and CDR2 from the germline V gene are SNHLY and FYNNEI. The ends were cut back, 3 bases at V and 2 bases at J, with 10 bases in the middle. The CDR3 length is 15 residues.

The chain uses TRBV2 and TRBJ1-2; D not resolved. CDR1 is SNHLY and CDR2 is FYNNEI in the germline V gene. The V end was cut by 4 bases, the J end by 4 bases, with 13 bases between. The CDR3 has 14 residues. DNA of the CDR3: TGTGCCAGCAGTGTGTGGGCAGGAGTCTATGGCTACACCTTC. This encodes CASSVWAGVYGYTF.

This chain joins TRBV9 and TRBJ2-5; either TRBD1 or TRBD2 may fit D (6 bases each). V lost 0 bases to trimming and J lost 4 bases, with 13 bases between them. The CDR3 totals 15 residues. Germline loops: CDR1 SGDLS, CDR2 YYNGEE. The CDR3, as DNA: TGTGCCAGCAGCGTAGAGGGGGGCCGGGGAGAGACCCAGTACTTC. Protein product: CASSVEGGRGETQYF.

This chain joins TRBV6-2 or TRBV6-3 and TRBJ2-7, with TRBD1 matching 8 bases. The trim removed 6 bases at V and 3 bases at J, leaving 10 bases unmatched. The CDR3 covers 15 residues. The germline CDR1 and CDR2 sequences are MNHEY and SVGEGT. The CDR3 spells CASSYRTGIIYEQYF. CDR3 nucleotides: TGTGCCAGCAGCTATAGGACAGGGATCATCTACGAGCAGTACTTC.

This clonotype was recorded at least ten times. V and J are TRBV10-3 and TRBJ1-2; 11 bases line up with TRBD1. Per germline, CDR1 ENHRY and CDR2 SYGVKD. This CDR3 contains 15 residues. V dropped 7 bases and J dropped 2; count of bases not matched to a gene: 6. The CDR3 bases are TGTGCCATCAAGAGCGGGACAGGGGGAAACTATGGCTACACCTTC. It translates to CAIKSGTGGNYGYTF.

The V and J genes are TRBV7-4 and TRBJ2-1; 9 nucleotides align to TRBD2. This CDR3 contains 17 residues. Germline V gives CDR1 SGHVT, CDR2 SQSDAQ. Trimming took 1 base from V and 3 from J; bases not matched to a gene: 7. CDR3 residues: CASSLGSGGSLYNEQFF. The CDR3, as DNA: TGTGCCAGCAGCTTAGGCAGCGGGGGGAGCCTCTACAATGAGCAGTTCTTC.

In the case of this clonotype: At one end, the junction sequence differs from germline, possibly due to a read error. The chain uses TRBV29-1 and TRBJ2-5; D remains unclear. From germline, CDR1 is SQVTM and CDR2 ANQGSEA. This CDR3 has 14 residues. In DNA, the CDR3 is TGCAGCGCTGAAGAAATGTTGGGACAAGAGACCCAGTACTTC. Translation: CSAEEMLGQETQYF.

Note on this clonotype: Being one base from a much bigger clone, this may be a read error. This chain connects TRBV19 to TRBJ1-2; the D gene is possibly TRBD1 (6 bases). Trimming took off 7 bases at V and 4 bases at J, with 16 bases between the two ends. Germline V gene lookup returns CDR1 LNHDA and CDR2 SQIVND (reference sequence). The CDR3 spans 14 residues. CDR3 residues: CASTLGTTSYGYTF. In DNA form, the CDR3 reads TGTGCCAGTACCCTGGGGACAACTAGCTATGGCTACACCTTC. Variable domain in full (rest from reference TRBV19 and TRBJ1-2): DGGITQSPKYLFRKEGQNVTLSCEQNLNHDAMYWYRQDPGQGLRLIYYSQIVNDFQKGDIAEGYSVSREKKESFPLTVTSAQKNPTAFYLCASTLGTTSYGYTFGSGTRLTVV.

The chain employs TRBV5-1 and TRBJ1-4; a weak D match, TRBD1 (5 bases). V lost 3 bases and J 4 bases, leaving 19 bases between the germline ends. CDR3 length: 17 amino acids. Germline V gene sequence: CDR1 SGHRS, CDR2 YFSETQ. This CDR3 is CASSWTSLGSGNEKLFF. As DNA, the CDR3 is TGCGCCAGCAGCTGGACATCCCTCGGGAGTGGTAATGAAAAACTGTTTTTT.

This clonotype was counted at least ten times. The V gene is TRBV2, the J gene TRBJ1-4, with 11 bases lining up with TRBD1. Germline-derived CDR1 and CDR2 are SNHLY and FYNNEI. Losses at the gene ends were 6 bases for V and 11 bases for J; bases not matched to a gene: 8. This CDR3 is built from 14 residues. The CDR3 nucleotides read TGTGCCAGCAGCCGCCGGGACAGGGGGTATAAACTGTTTTTT. Protein product: CASSRRDRGYKLFF.

The rearrangement links TRBV28 to TRBJ1-1, with D possibly matching TRBD1 (5 bases). Germline-derived CDR1 and CDR2 are MDHEN and SYDVKM. The V end lost 4 bases, the J end lost 4 bases, and 16 bases lay between the germline ends. The CDR3 runs to 15 residues. The CDR3 here is CASSSSDRRGTEAFF. CDR3 DNA: TGTGCCAGCAGTTCTTCAGACAGACGCGGCACTGAAGCTTTCTTT.

This clonotype has a count of ten or more. The rearrangement links TRBV29-1 to TRBJ1-2, with 8 bases that match TRBD1. Losses at the gene ends were 5 bases for V and 4 bases for J; bases not matched to a gene: 9. Germline V gene sequence: CDR1 SQVTM, CDR2 ANQGSEA. CDR3 length: 14 amino acids. The CDR3, as DNA: TGCAGCGTTAGACACCCGGGACAGGTCTATGGCTACACCTTC. It yields the protein CSVRHPGQVYGYTF.

The chain recombines TRBV10-2 with TRBJ2-5, with D possibly being TRBD1 (6 bases). With 4 bases removed from V and 1 base from J, the gap between germline ends came to 13 bases. Germline V gene data show CDR1 as WSHSY and CDR2 as SAAADI. The CDR3 length is 15 residues. The CDR3 protein is CASSVVGDTQETQYF. The CDR3, as DNA: TGCGCCAGCAGTGTAGTGGGGGACACCCAAGAGACCCAGTACTTC.

A note on this clonotype: A junction boundary mismatches the germline segment, possibly from a read error. V and J are TRBV24-1 and TRBJ2-7; D unresolved. The germline V gene has CDR1 KGHDR and CDR2 SFDVKD. The CDR3 length is 13 residues. The chain's CDR3 is CATSAGGFYGQYF. The CDR3 region has the DNA TGTGCCACCAGTGCCGGCGGATTCTACGGGCAGTACTTC.

The rearrangement links TRBV15 to TRBJ2-2; 10 bases align to TRBD1. The V gene end was trimmed by 1 base and the J gene end by 5 bases; junction bases not matched to a gene: 4. Germline values: CDR1 LNHNV, CDR2 YYDKDF (reference sequence). This CDR3 comprises 16 residues. CDR3 protein: CATSRGTGGRTGELFF. As DNA, the CDR3 is TGTGCCACCAGCAGAGGGACAGGGGGAAGGACCGGGGAGCTGTTTTTT.

This clonotype was recorded at least ten times. The chain links TRBV7-8 to TRBJ2-5, with 9 bases fitting TRBD2. The CDR3 extends over 13 amino acids. Trimming cost V 5 bases and J 7 bases; bases outside gene matches: 5. CDR1 is SGHVS, CDR2 FQNEAQ, per germline. CDR3 loop: CASSEGLAVTQYF. The CDR3 region has the DNA TGTGCCAGCAGCGAGGGACTAGCCGTGACCCAGTACTTC.

This clonotype was recorded at least ten times. J is TRBJ1-3 and V is TRBV5-1, with a weak D call TRBD1 (5 bases). The CDR3 runs to 16 residues. V lost 4 bases and J 0 bases, leaving 14 bases between the germline ends. Germline V gene sequence: CDR1 SGHRS, CDR2 YFSETQ. The CDR3 sequence: CASSPTVGDSGNTIYF. The DNA of the CDR3 is TGCGCCAGCAGCCCTACAGTGGGGGACTCTGGAAACACCATATATTTT.

The chain carries TRBV10-3 and TRBJ2-2, with D uncertain. Trimming cost V 2 bases and J 6 bases, with 10 bases left between them. The germline V gene encodes CDR1 ENHRY and CDR2 SYGVKD. The CDR3 runs 14 residues. As DNA, the CDR3 is TGTGCCATCAGTGAGCTGGGCCCCGCCGGGGAGCTGTTTTTT. Its translation: CAISELGPAGELFF.

This chain connects TRBV6-5 to TRBJ1-6; D not certain. Germline V gives CDR1 MNHEY, CDR2 SVGAGI. The germline V and J ends were trimmed by 4 bases and 9 bases, with 7 bases remaining between them. The CDR3 extends over 12 amino acids. The CDR3 here is CASSWRGSPLHF. For the CDR3, the DNA is TGTGCCAGCAGTTGGCGGGGTTCACCCCTCCACTTT.

The chain employs TRBV24-1 and TRBJ1-6; D remains unclear. The V gene lost 12 bases and the J gene lost 13 bases, with 9 bases spanning the gap. CDR1 and CDR2 (germline): KGHDR, SFDVKD. The CDR3 contains 9 residues. This CDR3 reads CARRDPLHF. CDR3 nucleotides: TGTGCCCGCCGGGATCCCCTCCACTTT.

V is TRBV7-2 and J is TRBJ1-1, with a tentative D call TRBD1 (5 bases). V was shortened by 2 bases and J by 4 bases, with 11 bases between the two germline ends. This CDR3 has 14 amino acids. In germline, CDR1 is SGHTA, CDR2 FQGNSA. The CDR3 sequence is CASSLIPGGTEAFF. Written as DNA, the CDR3 is TGTGCCAGCAGCTTAATACCGGGGGGCACTGAAGCTTTCTTT.